These 12 T cell receptor beta chains originate from one sample sequenced in a study of cytomegalovirus exposure and HLA in healthy donors. The table came from immunoSEQ multiplex PCR; TCRdb's copy has only in-frame clones and leaves some out. In the table there are 300,000 to 450,000 clones, about nine tenths of which are singletons. Input material: PBMCs. The receptors originated from a woman aged 18-29 years in good health and CMV-seronegative.

The chain uses TRBV28 and TRBJ1-6; 10 nucleotides line up with TRBD1. The V gene's germline CDR1 is MDHEN and CDR2 SYDVKM. The CDR3 contains 19 residues. The V gene end was trimmed by 3 bases and the J gene end by 5 bases; junction bases not matched to a gene: 13. CDR3 coding DNA: TGTGCCAGCAGTTTTTTAGGGACAGGGGAACTAGGTGATAATTCACCCCTCCACTTT. Amino acid sequence: CASSFLGTGELGDNSPLHF.

This chain connects TRBV2 to TRBJ2-1, with a weak D call TRBD1 (5 bases). V was pared by 7 bases and J by 0 bases, with 22 bases between. Germline CDR1 and CDR2: SNHLY and FYNNEI. The CDR3 loop spans 18 amino acids. The CDR3 protein is CASIKRTETGSSYNEQFF. CDR3 DNA: TGTGCCAGCATCAAAAGGACCGAAACAGGTAGCTCCTACAATGAGCAGTTCTTC.

V and J are TRBV19 and TRBJ2-6; tentatively, D is TRBD1 (5 bases). Trimming took off 7 bases at V and 2 bases at J, with 12 bases between the two ends. This CDR3 is built from 15 residues. CDR1 and CDR2 from the germline V gene are LNHDA and SQIVND (reference sequence). The CDR3: CASTIWGPGANVLTF. The CDR3 DNA sequence: TGTGCCAGTACCATCTGGGGCCCTGGGGCCAACGTCCTGACTTTC.

This sequence joins TRBV14 and TRBJ1-3; D is unresolved. Trimming removed 5 bases at V and 0 bases at J, with 5 bases between. Germline V lookup: CDR1 SGHDN, CDR2 FVKESK. The CDR3 sequence is 13 residues long. CDR3 sequence reads: CASSASSGNTIYF. CDR3 DNA: TGTGCCAGCAGCGCTAGCTCTGGAAACACCATATATTTT. Using reference TRBV14 and TRBJ1-3 for the parts outside the CDR3, the full variable domain is EAGVTQFPSHSVIEKGQTVTLRCDPISGHDNLYWYRRVMGKEIKFLLHFVKESKQDESGMPNNRFLAERTGGTYSTLKVQPAELEDSGVYFCASSASSGNTIYFGEGSWLTVV.

This chain's CDR3 is CASSRRGRGNTEAFF. The DNA for the CDR3 is TGTGCCAGCAGCCGTAGGGGGCGAGGGAACACTGAAGCTTTCTTT. The chain employs TRBV5-6 and TRBJ1-1; 7 positions match TRBD1. Per the germline V gene, CDR1 is SGHDT and CDR2 is YYEEEE. This CDR3 region has 15 residues. V lost 4 bases to trimming and J lost 1 base; unmatched junction nucleotides: 7. Looking up the rest from reference TRBV5-6 and TRBJ1-1 gives the full variable domain: DAGVTQSPTHLIKTRGQQVTLRCSPKSGHDTVSWYQQALGQGPQFIFQYYEEEERQRGNFPDRFSGHQFPNYSSELNVNALLLGDSALYLCASSRRGRGNTEAFFGQGTRLTVV.

This chain connects TRBV6-1 to TRBJ1-2; no definite D call. Germline assignment: CDR1 MNHNS and CDR2 SASEGT. Trimming took off 2 bases at V and 5 bases at J, with 27 bases between the two ends. There are 19 residues in the CDR3. This chain's CDR3 is CASSESTNPTAGVGYGYTF. The CDR3 coding sequence is TGTGCCAGCAGTGAATCGACCAACCCGACGGCGGGAGTGGGGTATGGCTACACCTTC.

This clone is a singleton in its sample. The chain couples TRBV7-3 to TRBJ1-3; 7 bases are shared with TRBD1. In germline, CDR1 is SGHTA, CDR2 FQGTGA. CDR3 length: 19 amino acids. Trimming cost V 4 bases and J 1 base; bases outside gene matches: 16. The CDR3 coding sequence is TGTGCCAGCAGCTCATCGACAGGGCCTGACGTTTTTTCTGGAAACACCATATATTTT. Translating it yields CASSSSTGPDVFSGNTIYF.

This clone showed up just once. The rearrangement uses TRBV5-1 and TRBJ2-2, with TRBD1 identical over 7 bases. The CDR3 has 16 amino acids. The junction had 4 bases not matched to a gene; V was cut back by 2 bases and J by 0 bases. The germline CDR1 and CDR2 sequences are SGHRS and YFSETQ. The CDR3 reads CASSFSGTANTGELFF. CDR3 DNA sequence: TGCGCCAGCAGCTTCTCCGGGACAGCGAACACCGGGGAGCTGTTTTTT.

This chain joins TRBV19 and TRBJ2-7; 10 positions match TRBD2. This CDR3 has 14 residues. Losses at the gene ends were 7 bases for V and 3 bases for J; bases not matched to a gene: 6. CDR1 LNHDA and CDR2 SQIVND come from the germline V gene (reference sequence). The CDR3, as DNA: TGTGCCAGTACCTCGACTAGCGGGTACTACGAGCAGTACTTC. Translating it yields CASTSTSGYYEQYF.

The V call is TRBV5-1, the J call TRBJ2-5, with 7 positions matching TRBD2. Germline loops: CDR1 SGHRS, CDR2 YFSETQ. With 1 base clipped from V and 5 bases from J, the junction kept 5 bases outside the gene matches. The length of the CDR3 is 14 residues. As DNA, the CDR3 is TGCGCCAGCAGCTTGAAGGGAGCGGGGGAGACCCAGTACTTC. The encoded protein is CASSLKGAGETQYF. Combining the CDR3 with reference TRBV5-1 and TRBJ2-5 gives the whole variable domain KAGVTQTPRYLIKTRGQQVTLSCSPISGHRSVSWYQQTPGQGLQFLFEYFSETQRNKGNFPGRFSGRQFSNSRSEMNVSTLELGDSALYLCASSLKGAGETQYFGPGTRLLVL.

The V call is TRBV7-6, the J call TRBJ2-7; D is unresolved. In germline, CDR1 is SGHVS, CDR2 FNYEAQ. Trimming pared 2 bases from V and 2 bases from J, leaving 13 bases between. The CDR3 consists of 15 residues. CDR3 coding DNA: TGTGCCAGCAGCTTATACCAGAAATCGACCTACGAGCAGTACTTC. The encoded protein is CASSLYQKSTYEQYF.

V usage is TRBV30 and J usage is TRBJ1-2; 9 nucleotides agree with TRBD1. Looked up from germline, CDR1 is GTSNPN and CDR2 is SVGIG (reference sequence). Trimming removed 3 bases from V and 8 bases from J; junction bases left unmatched: 4. This CDR3 contains 12 residues. The CDR3 nucleotides read TGTGCCTGGAGCGACAGGGGGTTAGGCTACACCTTC. Amino acids: CAWSDRGLGYTF.